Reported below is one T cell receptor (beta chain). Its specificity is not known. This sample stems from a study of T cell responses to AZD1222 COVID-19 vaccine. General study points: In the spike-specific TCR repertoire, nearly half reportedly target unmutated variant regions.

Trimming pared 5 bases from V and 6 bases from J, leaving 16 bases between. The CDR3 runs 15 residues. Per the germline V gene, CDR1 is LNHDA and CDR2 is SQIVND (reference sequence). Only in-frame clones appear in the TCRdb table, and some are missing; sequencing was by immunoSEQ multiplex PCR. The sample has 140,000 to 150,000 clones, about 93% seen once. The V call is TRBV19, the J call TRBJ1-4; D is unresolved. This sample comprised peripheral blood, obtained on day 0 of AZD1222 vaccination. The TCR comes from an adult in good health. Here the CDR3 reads CASSGRAPADEKLFF. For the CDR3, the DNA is TGTGCCAGTAGTGGGAGGGCCCCGGCGGATGAAAAACTGTTTTTT. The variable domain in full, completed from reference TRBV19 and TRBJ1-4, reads DGGITQSPKYLFRKEGQNVTLSCEQNLNHDAMYWYRQDPGQGLRLIYYSQIVNDFQKGDIAEGYSVSREKKESFPLTVTSAQKNPTAFYLCASSGRAPADEKLFFGSGTQLSVL.